This TCR beta chain was captured in a study of blood T cell repertoires in COVID-19. Seattle patients were enrolled during active infection and followed longitudinally. Authors' analysis steps: Amplifying reference gene primers gave estimates of nucleated cell counts. Assay used: immunoSEQ multiplex PCR; TCRdb lists only in-frame clones, some missing. That table gives V, J and clone size, and the DNA gave D and trimming. The sample lists 100,000 to 150,000 clones, roughly 80% occurring once. Germline loops: CDR1 KGHSH, CDR2 LQKENI. This CDR3 comprises 15 residues. J gave up 3 bases and V 3 bases, and 6 bases lay outside the gene matches. Only a few counts were recorded for this clone.

The sample consisted of peripheral blood. This clonotype originated in a man older than 75 with COVID-19, enrolled during active disease. The V and J genes are TRBV18 and TRBJ2-5, with 8 bases matching TRBD1. The CDR3 spells CASSPGLTGEETQYF. DNA of the CDR3: TGTGCCAGCTCACCGGGGTTGACAGGGGAAGAGACCCAGTACTTC. The variable domain in full, with the rest retrieved from reference TRBV18 and TRBJ2-5, is NAGVMQNPRHLVRRRGQEARLRCSPMKGHSHVYWYRQLPEEGLKFMVYLQKENIIDESGMPKERFSAEFPKEGPSILRIQQVVRGDSAAYFCASSPGLTGEETQYFGPGTRLLVL.